Below, 11 T cell receptor beta chains from the same sample are listed, as sequenced in a study of type 1 and type 2 diabetes patients. PCR was run on genomic DNA. The TCR beta CDR3 region was amplified using 30 forward and 13 reverse primers. TCRdb itself ran the multiplex PCR reads through MiXCR, one entry per CDR3 protein. The data show 250,000 or so distinct CDR3 sequences, around 47% seen once. Sample: peripheral blood mononuclear cells (PBMCs). The source is a man younger than 35 with type 2 diabetes.

The chain employs TRBV6-5 and TRBJ1-4; D gene ambiguous. V was pared by 4 bases and J by 5 bases, with 5 bases between. This CDR3 has 12 residues. Germline assignment: CDR1 MNHEY and CDR2 SVGAGI. The CDR3 loop reads CASSSQNEKLFF. CDR3 DNA sequence: TGTGCCAGCAGTTCACAGAATGAAAAACTGTTTTTT.

The chain carries TRBV9 and TRBJ1-1, with TRBD1 as a possible D gene (5 bases). The CDR3 totals 14 residues. Germline lookup yields CDR1 SGDLS and CDR2 YYNGEE. The V end lost 4 bases, the J end lost 3 bases, and 13 bases lay between the germline ends. The CDR3, as DNA: TGTGCCAGCAGCCCTGGATGGGGGGACACTGAAGCTTTCTTT. Translated: CASSPGWGDTEAFF.

This clonotype was seen just once. At one end, the junction sequence differs from germline, possibly due to a read error. V usage is TRBV9 and J usage is TRBJ1-1; D is perhaps TRBD1 (6 bases). The CDR3 totals 14 residues. In germline, CDR1 is SGDLS, CDR2 YYNGEE. In DNA form, the CDR3 reads TGTGCCAGCAGCGACAGGGATTGGAGCACTGAGGCTTTCTTT. Translated: CASSDRDWSTEAFF.

The chain carries TRBV7-3 and TRBJ2-2; TRBD2 aligns across 8 bases. Germline V gene sequence: CDR1 SGHTA, CDR2 FQGTGA. This CDR3 has 14 residues. With 4 bases clipped from V and 6 bases from J, the junction kept 4 bases outside the gene matches. This CDR3 reads CASSSGGVAGELFF. The CDR3 nucleotides are TGTGCCAGCAGCTCCGGGGGGGTAGCCGGGGAGCTGTTTTTT.

The gene calls are TRBV13 and TRBJ1-6, with D perhaps TRBD1 (5 bases). Trimming took 3 bases from V and 7 from J, leaving 13 bases between them. Germline V gene data show CDR1 as PRHDT and CDR2 as FYEKMQ (reference sequence). The CDR3 loop spans 15 amino acids. CDR3 residues: CASSLSPGENSPLHF. CDR3 DNA: TGTGCCAGCAGCTTGAGCCCGGGGGAGAATTCACCCCTCCACTTT.

This chain uses TRBV7-3 with TRBJ1-2; 8 bases align to TRBD1. The trim removed 4 bases at V and 7 bases at J, leaving 11 bases unmatched. The CDR3 covers 15 residues. Per the germline V gene, CDR1 is SGHTA and CDR2 is FQGTGA. CDR3 DNA: TGTGCCAGCAGCTCGCCTGGACAGGGCCAAATTGGCTACACCTTC. Translated: CASSSPGQGQIGYTF. Filled out from reference TRBV7-3 and TRBJ1-2, the complete variable domain reads GAGVSQTPSNKVTEKGKYVELRCDPISGHTALYWYRQSLGQGPEFLIYFQGTGAADDSGLPNDRFFAVRPEGSVSTLKIQRTERGDSAVYLCASSSPGQGQIGYTFGSGTRLTVV.

This chain uses TRBV20-1 with TRBJ1-1; D unclear. The germline gives CDR1 DFQATT, CDR2 SNEGSKA (reference sequence). Deletions cut 3 bases from V and 4 bases from J, with 9 bases between. This CDR3 has 12 amino acids. The CDR3 reads CSASSKLTEAFF. The CDR3 DNA reads TGCAGTGCTAGCAGTAAACTCACTGAAGCTTTCTTT.

The genes are TRBV19 and TRBJ1-5; 10 bases fit TRBD1. V lost 3 bases, J lost 0 bases, and 5 bases stayed unmatched. CDR1 is LNHDA and CDR2 is SQIVND in the germline V gene (reference sequence). The CDR3 totals 17 residues. CDR3 protein: CASSIGTGAPSNQPQHF. CDR3 sequence (DNA): TGTGCCAGTAGTATCGGGACAGGGGCCCCTAGCAATCAGCCCCAGCATTTT.

The CDR3 DNA is TGTGCCAGCAGCGTATACGGGACAGATACGCAGTATTTT. Its translation is CASSVYGTDTQYF. The genes are TRBV9 and TRBJ2-3; D uncertain. The CDR3 covers 13 residues. Trimming removed 1 base from V and 3 bases from J, with 6 bases in between. Germline values: CDR1 SGDLS, CDR2 YYNGEE.

V and J are TRBV7-9 and TRBJ2-5, with D unclear. The V gene lost 3 bases and the J gene lost 2 bases, with 16 bases spanning the gap. This CDR3 region has 16 residues. Per the germline V gene, CDR1 is SEHNR and CDR2 is FQNEAQ (reference sequence). The CDR3 loop reads CASSFTRLKLQETQYF. The CDR3 nucleotides read TGTGCCAGCAGCTTTACCCGGCTAAAGTTGCAAGAGACCCAGTACTTC.

This clonotype occurred a few times. V is TRBV10-3 and J is TRBJ1-4; D is unclear. Trimming took 0 bases from V and 0 from J, leaving 11 bases between them. The CDR3 loop spans 17 amino acids. In germline, CDR1 is ENHRY, CDR2 SYGVKD. CDR3 sequence (DNA): TGTGCCATCAGTGAGTCAGGCAGGTTATCAACTAATGAAAAACTGTTTTTT. Translating it yields CAISESGRLSTNEKLFF.